Listed below are T cell receptor beta chains from one sample, sequenced in a study of shared clonotypes between healthy human individuals. Assay: immunoSEQ multiplex PCR; the TCRdb copy retains only in-frame clones and omits some. The data contain some 1.5 million clones, roughly 96% of them singletons. What was sequenced was naive CD4+ T cells sorted from blood. Receptor source: a man aged 25 to 45 in good health. Both conserved end residues are part of each CDR3. Fields, in order: J gene, D gene, V gene, clone size, CDR3 DNA, CDR3 protein. A D gene is named only where the DNA matches it firmly. Some rows mark clone size as missing; the rest say once, few, many or name a class of expanded clone.

J: TRBJ1-1
D: NA
V: TRBV28
size: once
DNA: TGTGCCAGCAGACCCCGCGGACAGTTGAACACTGAAGCTTTCTTT
CDR3: CASRPRGQLNTEAFF

J: TRBJ2-1
D: TRBD2
V: TRBV5-1
size: NA
DNA: TGCGCCAGCACCCCTCTGACTAGCGGGGGGGTAGACGAGCAGTTCTTC
CDR3: CASTPLTSGGVDEQFF

J: TRBJ1-1
D: NA
V: TRBV5-1
size: NA
DNA: TGCGCCAGCAGCCCATGGGGAGGAGCGGCAACTGAAGCTTTCTTT
CDR3: CASSPWGGAATEAFF

J: TRBJ2-3
D: NA
V: TRBV6-8
size: NA
DNA: TGTGCCAGCAGTTACTCATCGGGGGATACGCAGTATTTT
CDR3: CASSYSSGDTQYF

J: TRBJ2-5
D: NA
V: TRBV7-9
size: NA
DNA: TGTGCCAGCAGCCCCGCGCCACAAGAGACCCAGTACTTC
CDR3: CASSPAPQETQYF

J: TRBJ2-4
D: NA
V: TRBV19
size: NA
DNA: TGTGCCAGTAGTACCGGTGGCGTTCTAGCCAAAAACATTCAGTACTTC
CDR3: CASSTGGVLAKNIQYF

J: TRBJ1-2
D: NA
V: TRBV2
size: NA
DNA: TGTGCCAGCACAGTCCTACGCGGCGCTAATGGCTACACCTTC
CDR3: CASTVLRGANGYTF

J: TRBJ2-7
D: NA
V: TRBV9
size: NA
DNA: TGTGCCAGCAGCGTAGGGGGATTCCCCTACGAGCAGTACTTC
CDR3: CASSVGGFPYEQYF

J: TRBJ2-5
D: TRBD1
V: TRBV5-1
size: NA
DNA: TGCGCCAGCAGCTCTGGACAGGTACAAGAGACCCAGTACTTC
CDR3: CASSSGQVQETQYF

J: TRBJ2-2
D: TRBD2
V: TRBV7-8
size: NA
DNA: TGTGCCAGCAGCTCACAGCGGGGGTACACCGGGGAGCTGTTTTTT
CDR3: CASSSQRGYTGELFF

J: TRBJ1-1
D: TRBD1
V: TRBV9
size: NA
DNA: TGTGCCAGCAGCGTAGGTGACAGGGGGCATCGAAACACTGAAGCTTTCTTT
CDR3: CASSVGDRGHRNTEAFF

J: TRBJ2-2
D: NA
V: TRBV6-5
size: NA
DNA: TGTGCCAGCAAAAGACAGCTCACCGGGGAGCTGTTTTTT
CDR3: CASKRQLTGELFF

J: TRBJ1-4
D: NA
V: TRBV28
size: NA
DNA: TGTGCCAGCGGTTATGAAAAACTGTTTTTT
CDR3: CASGYEKLFF

J: TRBJ2-7
D: NA
V: TRBV7-8
size: NA
DNA: TGTGCCCCTGGCAGCAGGGCAGTAGTAAGGGAGCAGTACTTC
CDR3: CAPGSRAVVREQYF

J: TRBJ2-3
D: TRBD1
V: TRBV2
size: NA
DNA: TGTGCCAGCAGGGACAGGGAAGATACGCAGTATTTT
CDR3: CASRDREDTQYF

J: TRBJ2-2
D: TRBD1
V: TRBV5-6
size: once
DNA: TGTGCCAGCAGGCAAGGACAGGTCCCCGGGGAGCTGTTTTTT
CDR3: CASRQGQVPGELFF

J: TRBJ2-7
D: TRBD1
V: TRBV11-2
size: NA
DNA: TGTGCCAGCAGCATCAGGGGGCGCCCCTACGAGCAGTACTTC
CDR3: CASSIRGRPYEQYF

J: TRBJ2-2
D: TRBD2
V: TRBV18
size: few
DNA: TGTGCCAGCTCACCGGGACTAGCGAACACCGGGGAGCTGTTTTTT
CDR3: CASSPGLANTGELFF

J: TRBJ1-2
D: NA
V: TRBV7-6
size: NA
DNA: TGTGCCAGCAGCTTATTTTCCACCATACCGGGGGCGCGGGGCTATGGCTACACCTTC
CDR3: CASSLFSTIPGARGYGYTF

J: TRBJ2-7
D: NA
V: TRBV7-8
size: once
DNA: TGTGCCAGCAGCCCCCTTAACGAGCAGTACTTC
CDR3: CASSPLNEQYF

J: TRBJ2-5
D: TRBD2
V: TRBV9
size: NA
DNA: TGTGCCAGCAGCGTAGAAGGACTAGCGGTCTCCGTGGGAGAGACCCAGTACTTC
CDR3: CASSVEGLAVSVGETQYF

J: TRBJ2-7
D: NA
V: TRBV5-6
size: NA
DNA: TGTGCCAGCAGTCCTTGGGATAGGGATAAAACCTACGAGCAGTACTTC
CDR3: CASSPWDRDKTYEQYF

J: TRBJ2-3
D: TRBD2
V: TRBV11-2
size: NA
DNA: TGTGCCAGCAGTTATATAGCGGGGGGCACAGATACGCAGTATTTT
CDR3: CASSYIAGGTDTQYF

J: TRBJ2-1
D: TRBD2
V: TRBV7-6
size: NA
DNA: TGTGCCAGCAGCTTAGCGCTAGCGGGAGGTAACAATGAGCAGTTCTTC
CDR3: CASSLALAGGNNEQFF

J: TRBJ1-2
D: TRBD1
V: TRBV5-4
size: NA
DNA: TGTGCCATCCCGGAAAGCAGCAGGACAGGGAAAATAGAGAACTATGGCTACACCTTC
CDR3: CAIPESSRTGKIENYGYTF

J: TRBJ2-6
D: NA
V: TRBV5-4
size: NA
DNA: TGTGCCAGCAGCTTCTCCGGGACGGCTGGGGCCAACGTCCTGACTTTC
CDR3: CASSFSGTAGANVLTF

J: TRBJ2-5
D: TRBD2
V: TRBV7-2
size: NA
DNA: TGTGCCAGCAGCTTAGTTCGGGTAGCGGGGGCTGCCCAAGAGACCCAGTACTTC
CDR3: CASSLVRVAGAAQETQYF

J: TRBJ1-1
D: NA
V: TRBV29-1
size: NA
DNA: TGCAGCGTTGGGACCGCCATGAACACTGAAGCTTTCTTT
CDR3: CSVGTAMNTEAFF

J: TRBJ2-3
D: TRBD1
V: TRBV12-5
size: NA
DNA: TGTGCTAGTGCCTTTAATTCTGGGACAGGGAAAACAGATACGCAGTATTTT
CDR3: CASAFNSGTGKTDTQYF

J: TRBJ2-1
D: NA
V: TRBV14
size: NA
DNA: TGTGCCAGCAGCCAATTTTTGAGCTCCTACAATGAGCAGTTCTTC
CDR3: CASSQFLSSYNEQFF

J: TRBJ2-2
D: NA
V: TRBV6-6
size: once
DNA: TGTGCCAGCAGTTACAATTGGGAGACCGGGGAGCTGTTTTTT
CDR3: CASSYNWETGELFF

J: TRBJ2-5
D: NA
V: TRBV7-8
size: NA
DNA: TGTGCCAGCAGCGTACAGGGAGTCAGAAGGTCGGAGACCCAGTACTTC
CDR3: CASSVQGVRRSETQYF

J: TRBJ2-5
D: TRBD1
V: TRBV9
size: NA
DNA: TGTGCCAGCAGCGCCACAGGGGGCAGAGAGACCCAGTACTTC
CDR3: CASSATGGRETQYF

J: TRBJ1-2
D: NA
V: TRBV21-1
size: NA
DNA: TGTGCCAGCAGCAAAGTTCGGAAGGGGAAGAGGTATGGCTACACCTTC
CDR3: CASSKVRKGKRYGYTF

J: TRBJ2-2
D: NA
V: TRBV2
size: NA
DNA: TGTGCCAGCAGTCTACGGGGTCCCGGGGAGCTGTTTTTT
CDR3: CASSLRGPGELFF

J: TRBJ2-3
D: TRBD2
V: TRBV6-1
size: NA
DNA: TGTGCCAGCAGAACTAGCGGAAGCACAGATACGCAGTATTTT
CDR3: CASRTSGSTDTQYF

J: TRBJ2-1
D: NA
V: TRBV25-1
size: NA
DNA: TGTGCCAGCAGTGAACCGTGGGGGCGAGGCAGTCACAATGAGCAGTTCTTC
CDR3: CASSEPWGRGSHNEQFF